This T cell receptor (beta chain) was found in a study of blood T cell repertoires in COVID-19. Assay: immunoSEQ multiplex PCR; the TCRdb copy retains only in-frame clones and omits some. The sample has approximately 300,000 clones, more than 90% seen once; the top ten hold roughly 20%. Germline assignment: CDR1 SGDLS and CDR2 YYNGEE. Trimming removed 4 bases at V and 8 bases at J, with 23 bases between. The length of the CDR3 is 16 residues. Cohort assignment relied on participant-reported clinical history. All recovered Cohort 3 donors got two negative PCRs, got clearance, or saw symptom resolution.

The V call is TRBV9, the J call TRBJ2-3; tentative D call: TRBD1 (5 bases). This clonotype was sampled from a woman under 40 who had recovered from COVID-19. The sequencing input was PBMCs or T cells enriched from blood (not recorded which). The chain's CDR3 is CASSTRPGRGQGTQYF. CDR3 in DNA: TGTGCCAGCAGCACTCGACCCGGACGTGGGCAGGGTACGCAGTATTTT.